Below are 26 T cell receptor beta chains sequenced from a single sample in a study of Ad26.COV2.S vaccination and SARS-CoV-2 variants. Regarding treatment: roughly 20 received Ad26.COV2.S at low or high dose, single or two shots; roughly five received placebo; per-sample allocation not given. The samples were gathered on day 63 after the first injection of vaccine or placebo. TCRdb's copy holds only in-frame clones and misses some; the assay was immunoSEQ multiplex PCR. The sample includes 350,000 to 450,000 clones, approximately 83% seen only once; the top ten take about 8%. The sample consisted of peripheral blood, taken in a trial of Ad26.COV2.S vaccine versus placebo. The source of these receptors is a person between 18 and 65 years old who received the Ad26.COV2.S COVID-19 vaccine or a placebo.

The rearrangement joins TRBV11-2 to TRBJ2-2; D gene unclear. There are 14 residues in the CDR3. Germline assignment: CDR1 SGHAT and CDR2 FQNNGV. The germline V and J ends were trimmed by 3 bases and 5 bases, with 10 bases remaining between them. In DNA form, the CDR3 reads TGTGCCAGCAGCTTTTTCCAGCGAACCGGGGAGCTGTTTTTT. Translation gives CASSFFQRTGELFF.

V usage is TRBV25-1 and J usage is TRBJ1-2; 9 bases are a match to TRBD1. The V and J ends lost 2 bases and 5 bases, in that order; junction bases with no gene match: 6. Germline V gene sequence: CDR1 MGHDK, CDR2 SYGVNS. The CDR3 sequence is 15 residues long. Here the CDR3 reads CASSEPGQGWYGYTF. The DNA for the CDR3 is TGTGCCAGCAGTGAACCCGGACAGGGGTGGTATGGCTACACCTTC.

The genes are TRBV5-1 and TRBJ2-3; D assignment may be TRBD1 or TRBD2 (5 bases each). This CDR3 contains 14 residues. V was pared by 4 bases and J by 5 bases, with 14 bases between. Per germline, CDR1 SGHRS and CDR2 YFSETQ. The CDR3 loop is CASSTGTPLDTQYF. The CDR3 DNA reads TGCGCCAGCAGCACCGGGACCCCCCTAGATACGCAGTATTTT.

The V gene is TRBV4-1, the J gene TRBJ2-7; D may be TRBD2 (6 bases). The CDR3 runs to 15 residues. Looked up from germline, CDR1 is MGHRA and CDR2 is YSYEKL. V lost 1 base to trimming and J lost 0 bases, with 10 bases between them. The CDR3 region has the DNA TGCGCCAGCAGCCAAGGATTCGGGAGCTCCTACGAGCAGTACTTC. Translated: CASSQGFGSSYEQYF.

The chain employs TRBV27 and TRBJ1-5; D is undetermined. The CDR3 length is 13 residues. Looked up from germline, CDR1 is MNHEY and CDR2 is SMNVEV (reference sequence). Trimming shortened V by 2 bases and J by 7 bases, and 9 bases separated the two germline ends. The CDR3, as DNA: TGTGCCAGCAGTTTACAGGAACGGCAGCCCCAGCATTTT. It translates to CASSLQERQPQHF.

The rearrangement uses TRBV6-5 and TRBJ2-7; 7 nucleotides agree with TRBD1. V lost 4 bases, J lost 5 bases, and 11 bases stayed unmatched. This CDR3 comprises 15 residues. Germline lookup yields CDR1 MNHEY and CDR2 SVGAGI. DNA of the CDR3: TGTGCCAGCAGTTCAGGGGGTTCGACGTTCAACGAGCAGTACTTC. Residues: CASSSGGSTFNEQYF.

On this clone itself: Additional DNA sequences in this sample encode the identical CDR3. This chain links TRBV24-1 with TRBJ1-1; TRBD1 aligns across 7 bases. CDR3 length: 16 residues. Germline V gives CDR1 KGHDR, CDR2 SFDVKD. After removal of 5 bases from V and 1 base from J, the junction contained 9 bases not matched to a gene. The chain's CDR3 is CATSANNRGGNTEAFF. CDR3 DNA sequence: TGTGCCACCAGTGCCAACAACAGGGGAGGGAACACTGAAGCTTTCTTT.

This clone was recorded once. CDR3 sequence (DNA): TGCAGTGCTAGAGTCGACACTGAAGCTTTCTTT. As protein: CSARVDTEAFF. The V and J genes are TRBV20-1 and TRBJ1-1; D ambiguous. Looked up from germline, CDR1 is DFQATT and CDR2 is SNEGSKA (reference sequence). Trimming took off 1 base at V and 3 bases at J, with 3 bases between the two ends. CDR3 length equals 11 residues.

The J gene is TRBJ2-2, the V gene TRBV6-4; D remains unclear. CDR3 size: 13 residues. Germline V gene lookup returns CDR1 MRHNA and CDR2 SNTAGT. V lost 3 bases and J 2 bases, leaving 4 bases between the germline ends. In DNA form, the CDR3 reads TGTGCCAGCAGTGAGGACAACACCGGGGAGCTGTTTTTT. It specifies CASSEDNTGELFF.

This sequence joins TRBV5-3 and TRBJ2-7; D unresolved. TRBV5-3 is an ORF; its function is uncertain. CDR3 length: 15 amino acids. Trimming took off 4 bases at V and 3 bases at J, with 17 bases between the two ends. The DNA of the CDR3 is TGTGCCAGAAGCCAGTTCGGCGGAAAATACTACGAGCAGTACTTC. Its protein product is CARSQFGGKYYEQYF.

Here the CDR3 reads CASSRQPTGDYGYTF. The DNA of the CDR3 is TGTGCCAGCAGCCGCCAACCTACAGGGGACTATGGCTACACCTTC. The chain uses TRBV14 and TRBJ1-2; 7 nucleotides line up with TRBD1. The CDR3 loop spans 15 amino acids. Germline CDR1 reads SGHDN; CDR2 reads FVKESK. Germline trimming cut 4 bases from V and 3 bases from J; bases unmatched to any gene: 8. Complete variable domain (other parts from reference TRBV14 and TRBJ1-2): EAGVTQFPSHSVIEKGQTVTLRCDPISGHDNLYWYRRVMGKEIKFLLHFVKESKQDESGMPNNRFLAERTGGTYSTLKVQPAELEDSGVYFCASSRQPTGDYGYTFGSGTRLTVV.

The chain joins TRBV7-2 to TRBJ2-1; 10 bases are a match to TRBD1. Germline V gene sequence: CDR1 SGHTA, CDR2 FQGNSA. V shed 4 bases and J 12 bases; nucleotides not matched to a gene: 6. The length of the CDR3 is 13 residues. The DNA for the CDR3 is TGTGCCAGCAGCTACGCCGGACAGGGGGGGCAGTTCTTC. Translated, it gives CASSYAGQGGQFF.

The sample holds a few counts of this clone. CDR3 nucleotides: TGCGCCAGCAGCTCACAGGGGGCAGATGGAGAGACCCAGTACTTC. Translation: CASSSQGADGETQYF. The genes are TRBV5-1 and TRBJ2-5; 9 bases match TRBD1. CDR1 and CDR2 (germline): SGHRS, YFSETQ. V was pared by 3 bases and J by 4 bases, with 7 bases of the junction left unmatched. The CDR3 has 15 residues. The full variable domain, completed using reference TRBV5-1 and TRBJ2-5, is KAGVTQTPRYLIKTRGQQVTLSCSPISGHRSVSWYQQTPGQGLQFLFEYFSETQRNKGNFPGRFSGRQFSNSRSEMNVSTLELGDSALYLCASSSQGADGETQYFGPGTRLLVL.

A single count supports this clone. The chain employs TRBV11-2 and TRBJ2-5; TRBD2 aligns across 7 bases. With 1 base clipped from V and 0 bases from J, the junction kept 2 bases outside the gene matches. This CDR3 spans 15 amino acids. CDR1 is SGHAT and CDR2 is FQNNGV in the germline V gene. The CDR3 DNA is TGTGCCAGCAGCTTAGTTCTAGCGGACCAAGAGACCCAGTACTTC. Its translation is CASSLVLADQETQYF.

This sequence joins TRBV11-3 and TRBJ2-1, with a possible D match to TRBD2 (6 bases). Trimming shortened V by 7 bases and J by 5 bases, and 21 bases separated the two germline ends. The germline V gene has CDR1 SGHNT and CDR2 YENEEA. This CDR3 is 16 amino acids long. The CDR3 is CASTPWGEGSNNEQFF. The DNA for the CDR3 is TGTGCCAGCACTCCCTGGGGGGAAGGGTCGAACAATGAGCAGTTCTTC.

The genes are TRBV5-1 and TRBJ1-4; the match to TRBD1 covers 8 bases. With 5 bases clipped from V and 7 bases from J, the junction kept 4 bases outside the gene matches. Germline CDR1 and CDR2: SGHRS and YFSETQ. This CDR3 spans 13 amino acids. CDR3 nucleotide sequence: TGCGCCAGCAGAACCGACAGGGGTGAAAAACTGTTTTTT. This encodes CASRTDRGEKLFF.

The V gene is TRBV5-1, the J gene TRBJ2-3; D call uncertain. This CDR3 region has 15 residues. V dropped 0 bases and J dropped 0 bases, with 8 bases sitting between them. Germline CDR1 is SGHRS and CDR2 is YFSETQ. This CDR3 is CASSLALSSTDTQYF. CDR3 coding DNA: TGCGCCAGCAGCTTGGCACTATCTAGCACAGATACGCAGTATTTT. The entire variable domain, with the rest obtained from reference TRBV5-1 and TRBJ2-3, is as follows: KAGVTQTPRYLIKTRGQQVTLSCSPISGHRSVSWYQQTPGQGLQFLFEYFSETQRNKGNFPGRFSGRQFSNSRSEMNVSTLELGDSALYLCASSLALSSTDTQYFGPGTRLTVL.

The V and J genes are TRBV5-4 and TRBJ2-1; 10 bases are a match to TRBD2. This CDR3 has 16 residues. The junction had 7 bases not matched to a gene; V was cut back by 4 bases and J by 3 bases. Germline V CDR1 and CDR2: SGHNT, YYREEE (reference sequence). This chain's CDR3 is CASSRTGLAVYNEQFF. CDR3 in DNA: TGTGCCAGCAGCCGAACAGGACTAGCGGTCTACAATGAGCAGTTCTTC. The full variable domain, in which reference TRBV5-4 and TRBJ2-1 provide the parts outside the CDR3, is ETGVTQSPTHLIKTRGQQVTLRCSSQSGHNTVSWYQQALGQGPQFIFQYYREEENGRGNFPPRFSGLQFPNYSSELNVNALELDDSALYLCASSRTGLAVYNEQFFGPGTRLTVL.

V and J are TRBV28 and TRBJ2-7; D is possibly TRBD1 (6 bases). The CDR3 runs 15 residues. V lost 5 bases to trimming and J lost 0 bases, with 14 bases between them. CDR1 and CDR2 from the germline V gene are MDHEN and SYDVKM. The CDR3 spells CASSLPRDNSYEQYF. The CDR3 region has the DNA TGTGCCAGCAGTCTTCCCCGGGACAACTCCTACGAGCAGTACTTC.

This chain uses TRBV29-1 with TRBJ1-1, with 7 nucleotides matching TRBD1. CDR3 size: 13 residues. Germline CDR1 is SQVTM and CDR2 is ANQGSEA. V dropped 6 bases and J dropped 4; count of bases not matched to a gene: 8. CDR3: CSVRRGLGTEAFF. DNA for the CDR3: TGCAGCGTGAGGAGGGGGCTCGGCACTGAAGCTTTCTTT.

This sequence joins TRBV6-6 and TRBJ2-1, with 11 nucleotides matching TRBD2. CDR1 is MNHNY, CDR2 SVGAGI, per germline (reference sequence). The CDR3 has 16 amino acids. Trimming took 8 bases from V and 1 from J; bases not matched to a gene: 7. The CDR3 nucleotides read TGTGCCAGCGCGGGACTAGCGGTTCCTTCCTACAATGAGCAGTTCTTC. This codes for CASAGLAVPSYNEQFF.

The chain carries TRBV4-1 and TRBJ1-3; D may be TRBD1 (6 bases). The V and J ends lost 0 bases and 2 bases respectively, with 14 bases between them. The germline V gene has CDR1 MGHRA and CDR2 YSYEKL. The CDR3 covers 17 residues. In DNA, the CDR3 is TGCGCCAGCAGCCAAGATGGGGGGCGCGATGCTGGAAACACCATATATTTT. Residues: CASSQDGGRDAGNTIYF.

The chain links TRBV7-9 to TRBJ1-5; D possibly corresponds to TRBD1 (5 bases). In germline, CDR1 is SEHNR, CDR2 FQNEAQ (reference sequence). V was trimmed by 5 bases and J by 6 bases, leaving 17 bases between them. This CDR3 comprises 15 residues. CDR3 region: CASSLETGTSQPQHF. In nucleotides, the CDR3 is TGTGCCAGCAGCCTAGAGACTGGGACTAGTCAGCCCCAGCATTTT. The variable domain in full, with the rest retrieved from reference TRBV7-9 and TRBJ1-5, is DTGVSQNPRHKITKRGQNVTFRCDPISEHNRLYWYRQTLGQGPEFLTYFQNEAQLEKSRLLSDRFSAERPKGSFSTLEIQRTEQGDSAMYLCASSLETGTSQPQHFGDGTRLSIL.

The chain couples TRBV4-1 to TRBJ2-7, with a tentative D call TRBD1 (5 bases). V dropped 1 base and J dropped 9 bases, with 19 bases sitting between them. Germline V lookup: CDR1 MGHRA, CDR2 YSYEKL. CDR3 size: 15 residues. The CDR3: CASSQAEPGPHGQYF. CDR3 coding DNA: TGCGCCAGCAGCCAAGCTGAGCCAGGGCCGCACGGGCAGTACTTC.

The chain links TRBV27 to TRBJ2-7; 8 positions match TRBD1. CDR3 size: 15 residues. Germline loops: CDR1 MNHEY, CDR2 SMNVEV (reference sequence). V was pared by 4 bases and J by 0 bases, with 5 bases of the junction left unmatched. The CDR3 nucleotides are TGTGCCAGCAGTTGGGACAGGTTAAGCTCCTACGAGCAGTACTTC. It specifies CASSWDRLSSYEQYF.

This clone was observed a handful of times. The CDR3 loop is CSGTTQPPDTQYF. The CDR3 nucleotides are TGCAGCGGGACGACACAACCCCCAGATACGCAGTATTTT. V usage is TRBV29-1 and J usage is TRBJ2-3; D gene uncertain. This CDR3 region has 13 residues. The V gene's germline CDR1 is SQVTM and CDR2 ANQGSEA. V was cut by 7 bases and J by 4 bases, with 15 bases left in between.